This T cell receptor (beta chain) comes out of a study of OX40 agonist ivuxolimab in advanced cancers. Background on the study: Every 2 weeks, ivuxolimab was infused into the patients intravenously at between 0.01 and 10 mg/kg. From 23 to 79 years was the age range, with a mean of around 54 years, and about 78% were male.

With 0 bases removed from V and 0 bases from J, the gap between germline ends came to 14 bases. The germline gives CDR1 SGDLS, CDR2 YYNGEE. CDR3 size: 17 residues. Findings of the study overall: Clonal expansion by week 6 occurred in CD4+ and CD8+ blood T cells (at 0.1 to 3.0 mg/kg). No antigen was identified for the clonally expanded peripheral T cells.

To note about this clone: The antigen is not known.

Here immunoSEQ multiplex PCR was the method, and the copy in TCRdb shows in-frame clones only, minus some. The table lists almost 85,000 clones, 90% to 95% of them singletons. Material: CD4+ or CD8+ T cells sorted from blood, obtained in a trial of the OX40 agonist ivuxolimab. The source of this sequence is an adult with an advanced solid tumor such as melanoma, head and neck, liver or kidney cancer. The genes are TRBV9 and TRBJ2-3; TRBD2 is a possible D gene (6 bases). The CDR3, as DNA: TGTGCCAGCAGCGTAGAAGGTGGAGGGTCTAGCACAGATACGCAGTATTTT. Translated, it gives CASSVEGGGSSTDTQYF. Based on the CDR3 plus reference TRBV9 and TRBJ2-3, the full variable domain is DSGVTQTPKHLITATGQRVTLRCSPRSGDLSVYWYQQSLDQGLQFLIQYYNGEERAKGNILERFSAQQFPDLHSELNLSSLELGDSALYFCASSVEGGGSSTDTQYFGPGTRLTVL.